This TCR beta chain was identified in a study of cytomegalovirus exposure and HLA in healthy donors. General study points: In an earlier analysis, productive rearrangement rates for most beta V segments clustered near 87% or 30%. Likely technical artifact: a cluster of highly shared sequence variants. Across donors, presence/absence analyses took sequencing depth to be roughly uniform. Later genetic work tied a missense DCLRE1C variant to beta-chain V and J trimming.

13 Jbeta primers and 60 Vbeta primers were used for the PCR. The data were produced by immunoSEQ multiplex PCR, yet TCRdb's version contains in-frame clones alone and is incomplete. The table lists around 110,000 clones, 50% to 65% of them singletons, with 7.5% to 9.5% in the top ten. Per germline, CDR1 MNHEY and CDR2 SVGAGI. This CDR3 region has 14 residues. V lost 6 bases to trimming and J lost 2 bases; unmatched junction nucleotides: 5. With regard to this clone: Its target is not known.

The sequence was obtained from a woman between 40 and 55 years old in good health and CMV-seropositive. The genes are TRBV6-5 and TRBJ1-1, with 8 positions matching TRBD1. The sample taken for sequencing was PBMCs. In nucleotides, the CDR3 is TGTGCCAGCAGCCGAGACAGGGGAAACACTGAAGCTTTCTTT. Translation: CASSRDRGNTEAFF.